This is a list of T cell receptor beta chains from one sample in a study of shared T cell receptors in the human thymus. Profiling relied on immunoSEQ multiplex PCR, and the TCRdb table lists in-frame clones only, not all of them. The sample has around 730,000 clones, approximately 83% seen once. These same records also appear under a second study, on human thymus T cells.

The sample consisted of thymocytes. These receptors were obtained from a girl younger than two with a congenital heart defect. CDR3s include the opening cysteine and the closing phenylalanine or tryptophan. The order of the fields is J gene, V gene, CDR3 protein.

>TRBJ2-5|TRBV9
CASSPGTSGKETQYF
>TRBJ1-2|TRBV25-1
CASTGGFQGALGGYTF
>TRBJ2-6|TRBV9
CASSVGGGRGDSGANVLTF
>TRBJ1-6|TRBV6-1
CASSGDRGNSPLHF
>TRBJ1-1|TRBV6-5
CASSYSNQWRPEAFF
>TRBJ1-1|TRBV18
CASTTGGKNTEAFF
>TRBJ1-2|TRBV27
CASRESQPEGRYGYTF
>TRBJ2-5|TRBV7-6
CASSPGQVGSQETQYF
>TRBJ2-7|TRBV9
CASSVAPASDSYEQYF
>TRBJ1-5|TRBV2
CASGKAVNQPQHF
>TRBJ2-1|TRBV9
CASSVAIAGRASYNEQFF
>TRBJ1-5|TRBV6-1
CASSERGTGLVDGSSNQPQHF
>TRBJ2-3|TRBV27
CASSLNTSGGPGTDTQYF
>TRBJ1-4|TRBV6-1
CASSETLLIPNEKLFF
>TRBJ1-5|TRBV6-5
CASSSHRSNQPQHF
>TRBJ2-3|TRBV2
CAPKGSRSTDTQYF
>TRBJ2-3|TRBV29-1
CSARLAGDPTDTQYF
>TRBJ1-1|TRBV11-2
CASSLARGRGRRNEAFF
>TRBJ1-3|TRBV29-1
CSAERRDRNSSGNTIYF
>TRBJ1-6|TRBV7-2
CASSFATALNSPLHF
>TRBJ2-5|TRBV4-3
CASSRNTRTQETQYF
>TRBJ1-4|TRBV27
CASRRHSPRAEKLFF
>TRBJ1-1|TRBV2
CASSEMGGTEAFF
>TRBJ1-1|TRBV6-4
CASSDSPARRPNTEAFF
>TRBJ2-1|TRBV5-1
CASSASPGLANNEQFF
>TRBJ2-7|TRBV7-8
CASSSSSARGGPSYEQYF
>TRBJ1-1|TRBV15
CATSRGKQGTEAFF
>TRBJ1-2|TRBV25-1
CASSPEQGADYGYTF
>TRBJ2-2|TRBV11-3
CASSPGGQSFRGELFF
>TRBJ1-5|TRBV11-2
CASSLGSGHISNQPQHF
>TRBJ2-3|TRBV7-9
CASSSPPGLAGGDTQYF
>TRBJ2-5|TRBV19
CASRLSGGPQYF
>TRBJ1-5|TRBV5-1
CASSDTGGNQPQHF
>TRBJ2-1|TRBV9
CASSDRTSDDSYNEQFF
>TRBJ2-7|TRBV27
CASSVTGSSPSYEQYF
>TRBJ2-7|TRBV7-6
CASSQRQDFSYEQYF
>TRBJ2-2|TRBV15
CATSRERGGRTGELFF
>TRBJ1-4|TRBV12-5
CASADRGGAAEKLFF
>TRBJ1-1|TRBV5-1
CASSLEVGRPQEWTEAFF
>TRBJ1-5|TRBV4-3
CASSQDLRGRGNQPQHF
>TRBJ1-2|TRBV15
CATSRGLTGWGWDRGRPLLGYTF
>TRBJ1-1|TRBV14
CASSTDRGRSEAFF
>TRBJ1-4|TRBV5-6
CASSLRQGATNEKLFF
>TRBJ1-4|TRBV6-5
CASSGFRAPEELFF
>TRBJ2-5|TRBV6-6
CASRDRAQETQYF
>TRBJ2-3|TRBV14
CASSQEWDRPTDTQYF
>TRBJ2-4|TRBV18
CASSGQVLLAKNIQYF
>TRBJ1-1|TRBV29-1
CSVEPKKVTGRVTTVPEAFF
>TRBJ1-5|TRBV6-1
CASSEAPGGNQPQHF
>TRBJ2-7|TRBV27
CASSRPGGREQYF
>TRBJ1-1|TRBV27
CASALGGGEAFF
>TRBJ1-6|TRBV7-2
CASSLARDNSPLHF
>TRBJ1-4|TRBV5-1
CASSLDKGTNEKLFF
>TRBJ2-1|TRBV14
CASSQNWYSYNEQFF
>TRBJ1-1|TRBV29-1
CTVRGTEAFF